Listed below are T cell receptor beta chains from one sample, sequenced in a study of cytomegalovirus exposure and HLA in healthy donors. TCRdb's copy holds only in-frame clones and misses some; the assay was immunoSEQ multiplex PCR. The sample has under 110,000 clones, 65% to 85% seen once. The sequencing sample was made of PBMCs. Receptor source: a woman aged 40 to 49 in good health and CMV-seronegative. The CDR3 runs from the conserved cysteine through the conserved F or W. Fields, in order: J gene, clone size, D gene, V gene, CDR3 protein, CDR3 DNA. The D gene is left open where the match is weak. Clone size, where shown, is once, few, many, or a class for clones that have expanded.

>TRBJ2-7|NA|NA|TRBV29-1
CSVEGQGEPYEQYF
TGCAGCGTTGAAGGGCAGGGTGAGCCCTACGAGCAGTACTTC
>TRBJ2-7|NA|TRBD2|TRBV10-3
CAISELAGGPRSYEQYF
TGTGCCATCAGCGAACTAGCGGGAGGGCCCAGGTCCTACGAGCAGTACTTC
>TRBJ1-1|once|TRBD1|TRBV11-3
CASSLGQTNTEAFF
TGTGCCAGCAGCTTGGGACAGACGAACACTGAAGCTTTCTTT
>TRBJ2-7|NA|NA|TRBV7-8
CASSLVTGAYEQYF
TGTGCCAGCAGCTTAGTGACAGGAGCCTACGAGCAGTACTTC
>TRBJ2-5|NA|TRBD1|TRBV30
CAWKDLRDREETQYF
TGTGCCTGGAAAGACCTCCGGGACAGGGAAGAGACCCAGTACTTC
>TRBJ1-1|NA|NA|TRBV19
CASKGGGGEAFF
TGTGCCAGTAAGGGGGGGGGCGGTGAAGCTTTCTTT
>TRBJ1-2|NA|TRBD1|TRBV30
CACFLQGNYGYTF
TGTGCCTGTTTCCTACAGGGGAACTATGGCTACACCTTC
>TRBJ2-5|NA|TRBD1|TRBV5-1
CASSATRQGQETQYF
TGCGCCAGCAGCGCCACGCGACAGGGGCAAGAGACCCAGTACTTC
>TRBJ2-1|NA|TRBD2|TRBV29-1
CSVGSGGAINEQFF
TGCAGCGTTGGATCGGGGGGGGCCATTAATGAGCAGTTCTTC
>TRBJ1-1|NA|NA|TRBV6-6
CASRQANTEAFF
TGTGCCAGCAGACAGGCGAACACTGAAGCTTTCTTT
>TRBJ2-1|NA|TRBD2|TRBV28
CAIQTTSGRASSYNEQFF
TGTGCCATACAAACGACTAGCGGGAGGGCCAGCTCCTACAATGAGCAGTTCTTC
>TRBJ1-3|few|NA|TRBV29-1
CSVRRDYSGNTIYF
TGCAGCGTTCGAAGAGACTACTCTGGAAACACCATATATTTT
>TRBJ1-5|NA|NA|TRBV30
CAWSTGTESNQPQHF
TGTGCCTGGAGTACCGGGACTGAGAGCAATCAGCCCCAGCATTTT
>TRBJ1-6|NA|TRBD1|TRBV19
CASSIGTARNSPLHF
TGTGCCAGTAGTATCGGGACAGCTCGAAATTCACCCCTCCACTTT
>TRBJ2-7|NA|NA|TRBV19
CASSIARGPYEQYF
TGTGCCAGTAGTATCGCGCGGGGCCCCTACGAGCAGTACTTC
>TRBJ2-2|NA|TRBD1|TRBV6-5
CASSWTGYAGELFF
TGTGCCAGCAGTTGGACAGGGTACGCCGGGGAGCTGTTTTTT
>TRBJ2-7|once|TRBD1|TRBV28
CASSFSRGSYEQYF
TGTGCCAGCAGTTTTTCCAGGGGGTCCTACGAGCAGTACTTC
>TRBJ1-5|few|NA|TRBV27
CASSPWTNQPQHF
TGTGCCAGCAGTCCATGGACAAATCAGCCCCAGCATTTT
>TRBJ2-1|NA|TRBD2|TRBV2
CASSEVGREGLAAYNEQFF
TGTGCCAGCAGTGAAGTTGGCAGGGAGGGACTAGCGGCCTACAATGAGCAGTTCTTC
>TRBJ2-1|NA|TRBD2|TRBV19
CASSPSGGAYNEQFF
TGTGCCAGTAGTCCTAGCGGGGGGGCCTACAATGAGCAGTTCTTC
>TRBJ2-5|few|NA|TRBV4-3
CASSQETGGPQETQYF
TGCGCCAGCAGCCAAGAGACCGGGGGGCCCCAAGAGACCCAGTACTTC
>TRBJ2-5|NA|NA|TRBV5-4
CASSVAGVFGETQYF
TGTGCCAGCAGCGTCGCAGGGGTCTTCGGAGAGACCCAGTACTTC
>TRBJ2-4|NA|TRBD2|TRBV7-8
CASSLGLGDIQYF
TGTGCCAGCAGCCTCGGACTAGGTGACATTCAGTACTTC
>TRBJ2-1|NA|TRBD2|TRBV18
CASSPNPVTGLAGSEQFF
TGTGCCAGCTCACCAAACCCCGTGACGGGACTAGCGGGCTCTGAGCAGTTCTTC
>TRBJ2-3|few|NA|TRBV6-1
CASSSLPVTDTQYF
TGTGCCAGCAGTAGCCTCCCGGTCACAGATACGCAGTATTTT
>TRBJ2-3|once|TRBD1|TRBV4-3
CASSQAGTGGTDTQYF
TGCGCCAGCAGCCAAGCCGGGACAGGGGGCACAGATACGCAGTATTTT
>TRBJ2-3|few|NA|TRBV30
CAWIGNTDTQYF
TGTGCCTGGATCGGGAACACAGATACGCAGTATTTT
>TRBJ2-3|NA|TRBD1|TRBV5-1
CASSPGQVSTDTQYF
TGCGCCAGCAGCCCGGGACAGGTTAGCACAGATACGCAGTATTTT
>TRBJ1-5|few|NA|TRBV18
CASSTWPRSGTRAQYSNQPQHF
TGTGCCAGCTCTACCTGGCCACGTTCCGGGACAAGGGCTCAATATAGCAATCAGCCCCAGCATTTT
>TRBJ1-1|few|NA|TRBV6-5
CASRQGFGTEAFF
TGTGCCAGCAGACAGGGCTTTGGGACTGAAGCTTTCTTT
>TRBJ2-5|NA|NA|TRBV6-5
CASSIQAKETQYF
TGTGCCAGCAGTATACAGGCGAAGGAGACCCAGTACTTC
>TRBJ2-3|NA|TRBD2|TRBV5-1
CASSPKQTTSGTDTQYF
TGCGCCAGCAGCCCCAAACAAACGACTAGCGGCACAGATACGCAGTATTTT
>TRBJ2-7|NA|NA|TRBV19
CASSHRRYGYEQYF
TGTGCCAGTAGTCATCGGAGGTATGGGTACGAGCAGTACTTC
>TRBJ2-7|NA|NA|TRBV10-3
CAISESSTGPPSYEQYF
TGTGCCATCAGTGAGTCGTCTACAGGGCCTCCCTCCTACGAGCAGTACTTC
>TRBJ1-1|NA|TRBD1|TRBV14
CASSDRVGSTEAFF
TGTGCCAGCAGCGACAGGGTCGGTAGCACTGAAGCTTTCTTT
>TRBJ1-2|NA|NA|TRBV7-9
CASSPDSYGYTF
TGTGCCAGCAGCCCGGACAGCTATGGCTACACCTTC
>TRBJ2-1|NA|TRBD1|TRBV6-1
CASSDGGQGASEQFF
TGTGCCAGCAGTGATGGGGGACAGGGGGCTAGTGAGCAGTTCTTC
>TRBJ2-1|once|NA|TRBV7-9
CSSTEWEVSSSYNEQFF
TGTTCCAGCACTGAGTGGGAGGTATCTAGCTCCTACAATGAGCAGTTCTTC
>TRBJ1-5|NA|TRBD1|TRBV5-6
CASSLWAGGNQPQHF
TGTGCCAGCAGCTTGTGGGCAGGGGGTAATCAGCCCCAGCATTTT
>TRBJ2-1|NA|NA|TRBV4-3
CASSQVLSLEYNEQFF
TGCGCCAGCAGCCAAGTACTATCTTTGGAGTATAATGAGCAGTTCTTC
>TRBJ2-2|NA|NA|TRBV7-9
CASSSVSISNTGELFF
TGTGCCAGCAGCTCTGTCTCTATTTCGAACACCGGGGAGCTGTTTTTT
>TRBJ2-3|NA|TRBD2|TRBV28
CASSPSLAGGADTQYF
TGTGCCAGCAGTCCCTCTCTAGCGGGAGGTGCAGATACGCAGTATTTT
>TRBJ2-3|NA|NA|TRBV30
CAWSLGGGAPDTQYF
TGTGCCTGGAGTTTGGGCGGGGGCGCGCCAGATACGCAGTATTTT
>TRBJ2-3|NA|NA|TRBV6-1
CASVKVGGTDTQYF
TGTGCCAGCGTCAAGGTGGGCGGCACAGATACGCAGTATTTT
>TRBJ2-5|NA|TRBD2|TRBV10-3
CAISESERAGVETQYF
TGTGCCATCAGTGAGTCCGAAAGAGCGGGGGTCGAGACCCAGTACTTC
>TRBJ2-2|NA|TRBD2|TRBV19
CASSKRLAQNTGELFF
TGTGCCAGTAGTAAAAGACTAGCACAGAACACCGGGGAGCTGTTTTTT
>TRBJ1-1|NA|TRBD1|TRBV7-6
CASSSSPRGGSGGSGTEAFF
TGTGCCAGCAGCTCATCCCCCCGAGGCGGTTCAGGGGGATCGGGGACTGAAGCTTTCTTT
>TRBJ1-2|once|NA|TRBV4-3
CASSQDLSSRDGYTF
TGCGCCAGCAGCCAAGATTTAAGCTCCAGGGATGGCTACACCTTC
>TRBJ1-1|NA|NA|TRBV11-2
CASSLEGVGNTEAFF
TGTGCCAGCAGCTTAGAAGGGGTTGGGAACACTGAAGCTTTCTTT
>TRBJ2-1|NA|TRBD2|TRBV7-7
CASSFNSGGGDEQFF
TGTGCTAGCAGCTTTAATAGCGGGGGTGGCGATGAGCAGTTCTTC
>TRBJ1-5|NA|NA|TRBV27
CASSLPGSNQPQHF
TGTGCCAGCAGTTTACCAGGTAGCAATCAGCCCCAGCATTTT
>TRBJ2-2|NA|NA|TRBV5-1
CASSAAAYHTGELFF
TGCGCCAGCAGCGCGGCAGCCTACCACACCGGGGAGCTGTTTTTT
>TRBJ1-4|once|TRBD1|TRBV5-1
CASSLQGGSNEKLFF
TGCGCCAGCAGCTTACAGGGGGGGAGTAATGAAAAACTGTTTTTT
>TRBJ1-1|NA|NA|TRBV5-8
CASSFRGRNTEAFF
TGTGCCAGCAGCTTTAGGGGTCGGAACACTGAAGCTTTCTTT
>TRBJ2-3|few|NA|TRBV19
CASGNTVTQYF
TGTGCCAGCGGGAATACAGTTACGCAGTATTTT